This is a list of T cell receptor beta chains from one sample in a study of blood T cell repertoires in COVID-19. Produced via immunoSEQ multiplex PCR; TCRdb's table is partial and in-frame only. The table shows 100,000 to 150,000 clones, with 70% to 75% occurring only once. The source material was peripheral blood. The origin of the receptors is a man in his fifties or sixties with acute or convalescent COVID-19. Each CDR3 is given with its conserved first and last residue. A D gene is named only where the DNA matches it firmly. Size is stated for part of the rows, as once, few or many counts, or as a class when the clone is expanded.

J: TRBJ1-2; D: .; V: TRBV10-3; size: .; DNA: TGTGCCATCAGACCCCATACGGGCTATGGCTACACCTTC; CDR3: CAIRPHTGYGYTF
J: TRBJ1-4; D: .; V: TRBV2; size: .; DNA: TGTGCCAGCAGTGTCCTGCAGATCAATAATGAAAAACTGTTTTTT; CDR3: CASSVLQINNEKLFF
J: TRBJ2-3; D: .; V: TRBV6-4; size: .; DNA: TGTGCCAGCAGTGATCTAGTTGAAGTTTTCACAGATACGCAGTATTTT; CDR3: CASSDLVEVFTDTQYF
J: TRBJ1-2; D: .; V: TRBV4-2; size: .; DNA: TGTGCCAGCAGCCAAGAAGTGCGGAGTGGCTACACCTTC; CDR3: CASSQEVRSGYTF
J: TRBJ1-2; D: TRBD1; V: TRBV19; size: .; DNA: TGTGCCAGTAGACCGGGACAGCATTATGGCTACACCTTC; CDR3: CASRPGQHYGYTF
J: TRBJ2-3; D: TRBD2; V: TRBV10-3; size: .; DNA: TGTGCCATCAGTCTAGCGGGGGGGCATGGAGATACGCAGTATTTT; CDR3: CAISLAGGHGDTQYF
J: TRBJ1-1; D: .; V: TRBV10-3; size: .; DNA: TGTGCCATCAGTGATAAGGGTGCGGGTGGATCCACTGAAGCTTTCTTT; CDR3: CAISDKGAGGSTEAFF
J: TRBJ2-3; D: .; V: TRBV7-3; size: .; DNA: TGTGCCAGCAGCCGGACCGGAGGGGGCACAGATACGCAGTATTTT; CDR3: CASSRTGGGTDTQYF
J: TRBJ1-2; D: .; V: TRBV6-5; size: .; DNA: TGTGCCAGCACCGACGGGCGGCGGGGGTATGGCTACACCTTC; CDR3: CASTDGRRGYGYTF
J: TRBJ2-3; D: TRBD2; V: TRBV7-3; size: few; DNA: TGTGCCAGCAGCTCCGGGACTAGTTCCTATACGCAGTATTTT; CDR3: CASSSGTSSYTQYF
J: TRBJ2-1; D: TRBD2; V: TRBV18; size: .; DNA: TGTGCCAGCTCACTAGGGACTAGCGGGTCGGTTGAGCAGTTCTTC; CDR3: CASSLGTSGSVEQFF
J: TRBJ2-1; D: TRBD2; V: TRBV18; size: .; DNA: TGTGCCAGCTCACCTAGCGGGAGGGCCAATAATGAGCAGTTCTTC; CDR3: CASSPSGRANNEQFF
J: TRBJ2-1; D: TRBD1; V: TRBV29-1; size: .; DNA: TGCAGCGTTGGTATAGGGGGCACCTACAATGAGCAGTTCTTC; CDR3: CSVGIGGTYNEQFF
J: TRBJ1-1; D: .; V: TRBV21-1; size: .; DNA: TGTGCCAGCAGTGGGACAGAAGGTGGGAAAGCTTTCTTT; CDR3: CASSGTEGGKAFF
J: TRBJ1-6; D: TRBD1; V: TRBV5-1; size: .; DNA: TGCGCCAGCAGCACTGGACAGGTGGATTCACCCCTCCACTTT; CDR3: CASSTGQVDSPLHF
J: TRBJ2-3; D: TRBD2; V: TRBV27; size: .; DNA: TGTGCCAGCAGGGCAGAGCTAGCGGGGGTTCCAGATACGCAGTATTTT; CDR3: CASRAELAGVPDTQYF
J: TRBJ1-6; D: .; V: TRBV14; size: few; DNA: TGTGCCAGCAGCCCCTGGACACGGAATTCACCCCTCCACTTT; CDR3: CASSPWTRNSPLHF
J: TRBJ1-6; D: TRBD1; V: TRBV19; size: .; DNA: TGTGCCAGCGGGACAGGGGGCATAACGGGTTCACCCCTCCACTTT; CDR3: CASGTGGITGSPLHF
J: TRBJ2-1; D: .; V: TRBV7-3; size: few; DNA: TGTGCCAGCAGCCTAGCCCGGACAGTCTACAATGAGCAGTTCTTC; CDR3: CASSLARTVYNEQFF
J: TRBJ2-1; D: TRBD2; V: TRBV30; size: .; DNA: TGTGCCTGGAGTGTCGGGAGGGCTCAAGATGAGCAGTTCTTC; CDR3: CAWSVGRAQDEQFF
J: TRBJ2-7; D: TRBD1; V: TRBV2; size: few; DNA: TGTGCCAGCATTCGGTCAATGGGAGACAGGGACGACGAGCAGTACTTC; CDR3: CASIRSMGDRDDEQYF
J: TRBJ2-5; D: TRBD1; V: TRBV7-3; size: .; DNA: TGTGCCAGCAGCCCCTCGACAGGGGGCTTAGAGACCCAGTACTTC; CDR3: CASSPSTGGLETQYF
J: TRBJ2-1; D: TRBD2; V: TRBV11-2; size: many; DNA: TGTGCCAGCAGCTCTATTGTAGCGGGGGGGCCCAATGAGCAGTTCTTC; CDR3: CASSSIVAGGPNEQFF
J: TRBJ1-1; D: .; V: TRBV30; size: few; DNA: TGTGCCTGGCGAAGACAGACTAACACTGAAGCTTTCTTT; CDR3: CAWRRQTNTEAFF
J: TRBJ1-2; D: .; V: TRBV6-6; size: few; DNA: TGTGCCAGCACCAAGGGGACAACTTTATATGGCTACACCTTC; CDR3: CASTKGTTLYGYTF
J: TRBJ2-2; D: .; V: TRBV19; size: .; DNA: TGTGCCAGTAGTGCTCCGGGACAGAACACCGGGGAGCTGTTTTTT; CDR3: CASSAPGQNTGELFF
J: TRBJ2-1; D: .; V: TRBV27; size: .; DNA: TGTGCCAGCAGTATAACAGGGCCAGCGAGTCCGGATGAGCAGTTCTTC; CDR3: CASSITGPASPDEQFF
J: TRBJ2-3; D: TRBD2; V: TRBV10-3; size: .; DNA: TGTGCCATCTCGGCGCGAGGCGGGAGGGCCAGCGATACGCAGTATTTT; CDR3: CAISARGGRASDTQYF
J: TRBJ1-2; D: TRBD1; V: TRBV24-1; size: .; DNA: TGTGCCACCAGTGAGGGCGGGACAGGTCTCCACCTCCGTGGCTACACCTTC; CDR3: CATSEGGTGLHLRGYTF
J: TRBJ2-3; D: TRBD2; V: TRBV7-6; size: .; DNA: TGTGCCAGCAGCCGGAGGGGGGCTAGCGGGGGCACAGATACGCAGTATTTT; CDR3: CASSRRGASGGTDTQYF
J: TRBJ1-5; D: .; V: TRBV11-2; size: many; DNA: TGTGCCAGCAGCTTAACAGGGTCAAATCAGCCCCAGCATTTT; CDR3: CASSLTGSNQPQHF
J: TRBJ2-7; D: TRBD2; V: TRBV7-6; size: .; DNA: TGTGCCAGCAGCTCCGGGACTAGCTACGAGCAGTACTTC; CDR3: CASSSGTSYEQYF
J: TRBJ1-2; D: TRBD1; V: TRBV6-5; size: once; DNA: TGTGCCAGTCTTACAGGGGGCATTCGCTATGGCTACACCTTC; CDR3: CASLTGGIRYGYTF
J: TRBJ1-1; D: .; V: TRBV7-9; size: few; DNA: TGTGCCAGCAGCTTAGACGGACGGGGTGCTTTCTTT; CDR3: CASSLDGRGAFF
J: TRBJ2-7; D: .; V: TRBV4-2; size: .; DNA: TGTGCCAGCAGCCGAGGCACCGTCGAGGCCTACGAGCAGTACTTC; CDR3: CASSRGTVEAYEQYF
J: TRBJ2-1; D: TRBD2; V: TRBV6-4; size: .; DNA: TGTGCCAGCAGTGACTCTAGCGGGGGGCACTCCTACAATGAGCAGTTCTTC; CDR3: CASSDSSGGHSYNEQFF
J: TRBJ2-3; D: .; V: TRBV5-4; size: .; DNA: TGTGCCAGCAGCTCCCGACAGGGCACAGATACGCAGTATTTT; CDR3: CASSSRQGTDTQYF
J: TRBJ1-6; D: .; V: TRBV7-9; size: few; DNA: TGTGCCAGCACCACGGGGTGGTTGAATTCACCCCTCCACTTT; CDR3: CASTTGWLNSPLHF
J: TRBJ1-2; D: .; V: TRBV5-1; size: few; DNA: TGCGCCAGCAGCTTTGATTCGGACAGCTATGGCTACACCTTC; CDR3: CASSFDSDSYGYTF
J: TRBJ2-1; D: TRBD2; V: TRBV5-6; size: .; DNA: TGTGCCAGCAGCTTTAGCGGGGGCCATGAGCAGTTCTTC; CDR3: CASSFSGGHEQFF
J: TRBJ2-2; D: .; V: TRBV6-1; size: .; DNA: TGTGCCAGCAGTAAAGCCGGAGGGCTCGGGGAGCTGTTTTTT; CDR3: CASSKAGGLGELFF
J: TRBJ1-2; D: .; V: TRBV13; size: .; DNA: TGTGCCAGCAGCCGGGCGGGGGGCGAAGATGGCTACACCTTC; CDR3: CASSRAGGEDGYTF
J: TRBJ1-5; D: .; V: TRBV7-9; size: few; DNA: TGTGCCAGCAGCTTAGCCGGGTCCAATCAGCCCCAGCATTTT; CDR3: CASSLAGSNQPQHF
J: TRBJ1-5; D: .; V: TRBV19; size: .; DNA: TGTGCCAGTAGTATACTCGCAGTCGGCAATCAGCCCCAGCATTTT; CDR3: CASSILAVGNQPQHF
J: TRBJ1-2; D: TRBD1; V: TRBV19; size: .; DNA: TGTGCCACTAGGACAGGGAGCAACTATGGCTACACCTTC; CDR3: CATRTGSNYGYTF
J: TRBJ1-1; D: .; V: TRBV7-8; size: few; DNA: TGTGCCAGCAGCTCGGCGGACACTGAAGCTTTCTTT; CDR3: CASSSADTEAFF
J: TRBJ1-3; D: .; V: TRBV4-1; size: .; DNA: TGCGCCAGCAGCCAAGCATATGGGGGGAACCCTGGAAACACCATATATTTT; CDR3: CASSQAYGGNPGNTIYF
J: TRBJ2-3; D: .; V: TRBV5-1; size: .; DNA: TGCGCCAGCAGTTTAATGTCAGATACGCAGTATTTT; CDR3: CASSLMSDTQYF